This entry lists 32 T cell receptor beta chains sequenced from one sample in a study of early T cells in non-severe SARS-CoV-2 infection. TCRdb re-derived calls from the 5' RACE reads in MiXCR, one entry per CDR3 protein. The data show approximately 29,000 distinct CDR3 sequences, about 6% seen once. Sequenced sample: whole blood. The receptor set was obtained from an adult who was a healthcare worker with PCR-confirmed SARS-CoV-2 infection or an uninfected control (not recorded which).

This clonotype was recorded many times. The rearrangement links TRBV11-3 to TRBJ2-1; no definite D call. The CDR3 has 14 residues. V was pared by 2 bases and J by 9 bases, with 14 bases between. Germline CDR1 and CDR2: SGHNT and YENEEA. This CDR3 reads CASSLSPPPGEQFF. In nucleotides, the CDR3 is TGTGCCAGCAGCTTATCCCCACCACCCGGTGAGCAGTTCTTC.

V gene TRBV6-2 or TRBV6-3 combines with J gene TRBJ2-7; 7 nucleotides align to TRBD1. The germline CDR1 and CDR2 sequences are MNHEY and SVGEGT. J gave up 2 bases and V 2 bases, and 12 bases lay outside the gene matches. The CDR3 loop spans 17 amino acids. The CDR3 DNA reads TGTGCCAGCAGTTACAATTACCCGCAGACAGGGACCTACGAGCAGTACTTC. Translated, it gives CASSYNYPQTGTYEQYF.

Many counts were recorded for this clonotype. The chain carries TRBV7-6 and TRBJ2-3; a weak D match, TRBD1 (6 bases). The V end was cut by 2 bases, the J end by 3 bases, with 9 bases between. The CDR3 loop spans 14 amino acids. In germline, CDR1 is SGHVS, CDR2 FNYEAQ. Here the CDR3 reads CASSLRDRTDTQYF. As DNA, the CDR3 is TGTGCCAGCAGCTTAAGAGACAGGACAGATACGCAGTATTTT.

This clonotype occurred many times. The chain joins TRBV4-2 to TRBJ2-3, with 10 nucleotides matching TRBD2. V lost 0 bases, J lost 5 bases, and 5 bases stayed unmatched. Per the germline V gene, CDR1 is LGHNA and CDR2 is YNFKEQ. The CDR3 has 16 residues. Here the CDR3 DNA reads TGTGCCAGCAGCCAAGAAGAGCGGGGGGGCCAAGATACGCAGTATTTT. Encoded protein: CASSQEERGGQDTQYF.

This clonotype was observed at least ten times. The chain combines TRBV20-1 with TRBJ2-1; TRBD2 agrees at 11 bases. CDR3 size: 15 residues. The germline CDR1 and CDR2 sequences are DFQATT and SNEGSKA (reference sequence). The V and J ends lost 3 bases and 4 bases, in that order; junction bases with no gene match: 5. As DNA, the CDR3 is TGCAGTGCTAGCGTAACTAGCGGGGGATACAATGAGCAGTTCTTC. Protein product: CSASVTSGGYNEQFF.

This clonotype appeared many times. The genes are TRBV12-3 or TRBV12-4 and TRBJ1-5; TRBD1 aligns across 11 bases. After removal of 6 bases from V and 4 bases from J, the junction contained 5 bases not matched to a gene. The CDR3 extends over 15 amino acids. This CDR3 is CASSFGQGANQPQHF. The CDR3 nucleotides are TGTGCCAGCAGCTTTGGACAGGGGGCGAATCAGCCCCAGCATTTT.

This clonotype was seen ten or more times. J is TRBJ1-2 and V is TRBV6-5; D is unresolved. The CDR3 spans 14 residues. V shed 5 bases and J shed 5 bases, with 15 bases lying between them. Looked up from germline, CDR1 is MNHEY and CDR2 is SVGAGI. The CDR3 loop is CASSKRRESYGYTF. CDR3 coding DNA: TGTGCCAGCAGTAAAAGGAGGGAGAGTTATGGCTACACCTTC.

This clonotype was counted ten times or more. V is TRBV6-5 and J is TRBJ1-2; TRBD1 might be the D (6 bases). Trimming removed 5 bases at V and 1 base at J, with 11 bases between. Germline values: CDR1 MNHEY, CDR2 SVGAGI. The CDR3 extends over 14 amino acids. The CDR3 reads CASSGGGNNYGYTF. Here the CDR3 DNA reads TGTGCCAGCAGTGGAGGGGGTAATAACTATGGCTACACCTTC.

About this clonotype: This may be a read error: a much more frequent sequence differs by one nucleotide. V gene TRBV18 combines with J gene TRBJ2-3; D is perhaps TRBD1 or TRBD2 (5 bases each). The CDR3 loop spans 17 amino acids. Germline CDR1 and CDR2: KGHSH and LQKENI. V lost 0 bases to trimming and J lost 6 bases, with 19 bases between them. For the CDR3, the DNA is TGTGCCAGCTCACCACCGAGGGACGTCCCGGAGCGGGATACGCAGTATTTT. Translated, it gives CASSPPRDVPERDTQYF.

At least ten counts were recorded for this clonotype. The chain links TRBV6-2 or TRBV6-3 to TRBJ1-5, with D hard to call. Trimming took 7 bases from V and 9 from J, leaving 19 bases between them. Germline loops: CDR1 MNHEY, CDR2 SVGEGT. This CDR3 has 14 residues. This chain's CDR3 is CASISAYRRSPQHF. In DNA form, the CDR3 reads TGTGCCAGCATTTCGGCATACCGGAGATCGCCCCAGCATTTT.

This clonotype was recorded at least ten times. The rearrangement uses TRBV7-9 and TRBJ2-7, with D perhaps assigned TRBD1 or TRBD2 (7 bases each). Trimming left V 7 bases short and J 6 bases short, with 16 bases between. The germline gives CDR1 SEHNR, CDR2 FQNEAQ (reference sequence). The CDR3 totals 13 residues. In DNA, the CDR3 is TGTGCCAGCACCAGGGGGGAGGGCGTCGAGCAGTACTTC. Protein product: CASTRGEGVEQYF.

This clonotype was picked up many times. V usage is TRBV14 and J usage is TRBJ2-5, with D possibly being TRBD1 (7 bases). Germline V gene lookup returns CDR1 SGHDN and CDR2 FVKESK. Trimming removed 4 bases from V and 3 bases from J, with 24 bases in between. The CDR3 runs to 18 residues. The CDR3 here is CASSPASRFGGGEETQYF. The DNA for the CDR3 is TGTGCCAGCAGCCCCGCATCTCGCTTCGGAGGGGGCGAAGAGACCCAGTACTTC.

The chain carries TRBV6-2 or TRBV6-3 and TRBJ2-7; the D gene is possibly TRBD2 (5 bases). Trimming took 2 bases from V and 7 from J, leaving 9 bases between them. Germline assignment: CDR1 MNHEY and CDR2 SVGEGT. CDR3 length: 12 residues. CDR3 region: CASSYDRGEQYF. In nucleotides, the CDR3 is TGTGCCAGCAGTTACGACCGGGGAGAGCAGTACTTC.

The chain links TRBV11-1 to TRBJ2-1; 10 bases agree with TRBD2. In germline, CDR1 is SGHAT, CDR2 FQDESV (reference sequence). The CDR3 is 17 amino acids. After removal of 3 bases from V and 7 bases from J, the junction contained 12 bases not matched to a gene. The CDR3 DNA sequence: TGTGCCAGCAGCTTCAGGCTAGCGGGGGCTCCTTCGAATGAGCAGTTCTTC. Amino acid sequence: CASSFRLAGAPSNEQFF.

This clonotype was counted at least ten times. In DNA, the CDR3 is TGTGCCAGCAGCTTGGGACCACTTCAGGGTGAGCAGTTCTTC. Translated: CASSLGPLQGEQFF. J is TRBJ2-1 and V is TRBV7-3; TRBD1 or TRBD2 may be the D gene (5 bases each). The germline V gene encodes CDR1 SGHTA and CDR2 FQGTGA. The CDR3 contains 14 residues. Trimming left V 3 bases short and J 9 bases short, with 15 bases between.

This clonotype was detected only a few times. The V call is TRBV12-3 or TRBV12-4, the J call TRBJ2-1; D unclear. The length of the CDR3 is 14 residues. V lost 4 bases, J lost 8 bases, and 15 bases lay in between. As DNA, the CDR3 is TGTGCCAGCAGTTGGAGTCATGGGCCCTATGAGCAGTTCTTC. Residues: CASSWSHGPYEQFF.

This rearrangement joins TRBV6-2 or TRBV6-3 to TRBJ1-1, with D possibly being TRBD1 (6 bases). The CDR3 length is 12 residues. Germline V lookup: CDR1 MNHEY, CDR2 SVGEGT. The V and J ends lost 10 bases and 5 bases respectively, with 14 bases between them. CDR3 sequence (DNA): TGTGCCACAGGGGAAGGGATTACTGAAGCTTTCTTT. Residues: CATGEGITEAFF.

The table lists this clonotype with a few counts. The chain links TRBV12-3 or TRBV12-4 to TRBJ2-4; 9 bases fit TRBD1. Trimming took 6 bases from V and 3 from J; bases not matched to a gene: 9. The CDR3 is 16 amino acids. CDR3 residues: CASRDGTGLVKNIQYF. As DNA, the CDR3 is TGTGCCAGCAGAGACGGGACAGGGCTCGTCAAAAACATTCAGTACTTC.

This clonotype was seen a handful of times. The chain carries TRBV20-1 and TRBJ1-2; no clear D. Germline CDR1 is DFQATT and CDR2 is SNEGSKA (reference sequence). This CDR3 comprises 13 residues. The V gene lost 7 bases and the J gene lost 2 bases, with 14 bases spanning the gap. CDR3 residues: CSVPVGSNYGYTF. The CDR3 bases are TGCAGTGTACCGGTCGGGTCGAACTATGGCTACACCTTC.

This clonotype was observed many times. CDR3 amino acids: CASSSTMDGNTIYF. CDR3 DNA sequence: TGTGCCAGCAGTTCCACAATGGATGGAAACACCATATATTTT. The chain combines TRBV6-5 with TRBJ1-3, with no clear D. The length of the CDR3 is 14 residues. CDR1 and CDR2 from the germline V gene are MNHEY and SVGAGI. V lost 4 bases to trimming and J lost 3 bases, with 10 bases between them.

This clonotype was detected many times. This chain connects TRBV6-5 to TRBJ2-3, with a tentative D call TRBD2 (7 bases). This CDR3 region has 15 residues. Trimming cost V 2 bases and J 0 bases, with 9 bases left between them. Germline V gene sequence: CDR1 MNHEY, CDR2 SVGAGI. The CDR3 sequence: CASSYGGASTDTQYF. The DNA for the CDR3 is TGTGCCAGCAGTTACGGGGGGGCCAGCACAGATACGCAGTATTTT.

The V gene is TRBV6-2 or TRBV6-3, the J gene TRBJ2-1, with TRBD1 as a possible D gene (6 bases). Germline CDR1 MNHEY, CDR2 SVGEGT. The V end lost 0 bases, the J end lost 11 bases, and 8 bases lay between the germline ends. This CDR3 comprises 12 residues. CDR3 bases: TGTGCCAGCAGTTACTCACAGGGTCAGCAGTTCTTC. Protein: CASSYSQGQQFF.

This clonotype has at least ten counts. This sequence joins TRBV14 and TRBJ2-1; tentative D call: TRBD2 (5 bases). There are 14 residues in the CDR3. Germline V gene data show CDR1 as SGHDN and CDR2 as FVKESK. V was pared by 0 bases and J by 6 bases, with 9 bases between. The CDR3 reads CASSQDGESNEQFF. The CDR3, as DNA: TGTGCCAGCAGCCAAGATGGGGAGAGCAATGAGCAGTTCTTC.

This sequence joins TRBV20-1 and TRBJ2-7; maybe TRBD2 (5 bases). Germline V lookup: CDR1 DFQATT, CDR2 SNEGSKA (reference sequence). The CDR3 has 14 residues. The germline V and J ends were trimmed by 0 bases and 4 bases, with 13 bases remaining between them. The CDR3, as DNA: TGCAGTGCTAGAGATCTTGGCGGGTCATACGAGCAGTACTTC. Encoded protein: CSARDLGGSYEQYF.

This clonotype was found many times. The chain combines TRBV4-3 with TRBJ2-7, with D perhaps matching TRBD1 (5 bases). This CDR3 is built from 18 residues. Trimming removed 0 bases at V and 1 base at J, with 19 bases between. Looked up from germline, CDR1 is LGHNA and CDR2 is YSLEER. In nucleotides, the CDR3 is TGCGCCAGCAGCCAAGATTCGTTAGGGGATTCCCTTTCCTACGAGCAGTACTTC. It is translated as CASSQDSLGDSLSYEQYF.

This clonotype was detected ten times or more. This rearrangement joins TRBV11-2 to TRBJ2-2, with D maybe TRBD1 (5 bases). Germline-derived CDR1 and CDR2 are SGHAT and FQNNGV. This CDR3 region has 15 residues. V was pared by 2 bases and J by 6 bases, with 13 bases between. The CDR3 reads CASSLIVLGAGELFF. For the CDR3, the DNA is TGTGCCAGCAGCTTAATCGTCCTAGGGGCCGGGGAGCTGTTTTTT.

A few counts support this clonotype. This chain connects TRBV29-1 to TRBJ1-1; D uncertain. CDR3 size: 14 residues. Deletions cut 5 bases from V and 0 bases from J, with 13 bases between. Germline CDR1 is SQVTM and CDR2 is ANQGSEA. The CDR3 protein is CSVSPTNLNTEAFF. CDR3 nucleotide sequence: TGCAGCGTTTCACCTACTAATTTGAACACTGAAGCTTTCTTT.

The chain uses TRBV11-2 and TRBJ2-5; possibly TRBD1 for D (5 bases). V shed 2 bases and J shed 3 bases, with 10 bases lying between them. Germline CDR1 SGHAT, CDR2 FQNNGV. This CDR3 is 14 amino acids long. CDR3 in DNA: TGTGCCAGCAGCTTAATCGGCAGGGAAGAGACCCAGTACTTC. As protein: CASSLIGREETQYF. The variable domain in full, completed from reference TRBV11-2 and TRBJ2-5, reads EAGVAQSPRYKIIEKRQSVAFWCNPISGHATLYWYQQILGQGPKLLIQFQNNGVVDDSQLPKDRFSAERLKGVDSTLKIQPAKLEDSAVYLCASSLIGREETQYFGPGTRLLVL.

Only a few counts were recorded for this clonotype. In DNA form, the CDR3 reads TGCGCCAGCAGCTTGGATAAGGGGCTGAACACTGAAGCTTTCTTT. It specifies CASSLDKGLNTEAFF. The chain links TRBV5-1 to TRBJ1-1; weak D call: TRBD1 (5 bases). The CDR3 loop spans 15 amino acids. In germline, CDR1 is SGHRS, CDR2 YFSETQ. Trimming cost V 0 bases and J 0 bases, with 9 bases left between them.

This clonotype is medium-sized within its sample. This chain uses TRBV4-3 with TRBJ1-2; possibly TRBD1 for D (5 bases). This CDR3 is built from 17 residues. Germline V gene data show CDR1 as LGHNA and CDR2 as YSLEER. V was trimmed by 0 bases and J by 2 bases, leaving 16 bases between them. The CDR3 loop reads CASSQESSGTANYGYTF. DNA for the CDR3: TGCGCCAGCAGCCAAGAGTCCTCCGGGACGGCGAACTATGGCTACACCTTC.

This clonotype has only a few counts. The chain couples TRBV7-8 to TRBJ1-2; D gene unclear. Trimming pared 6 bases from V and 4 bases from J, leaving 9 bases between. Germline V gene data show CDR1 as SGHVS and CDR2 as FQNEAQ. The CDR3 has 12 residues. The CDR3 bases are TGTGCCAGCAGTTCTGAATTCTATGGCTACACCTTC. Encoded protein: CASSSEFYGYTF.

At least ten counts were recorded for this clonotype. J is TRBJ2-7 and V is TRBV5-1; 10 positions match TRBD1. With V trimmed by 4 bases and J by 0 bases, 10 bases remained unmatched. This CDR3 has 17 residues. CDR1 is SGHRS and CDR2 is YFSETQ in the germline V gene. Written as DNA, the CDR3 is TGCGCCAGCAGCCCCGGACAGGGGGGACTATTCTCCTACGAGCAGTACTTC. Translated, it gives CASSPGQGGLFSYEQYF.